The subject of this entry is one T cell receptor (beta chain). RNA was extracted and reverse transcribed into cDNA as the sequencing template. Profiling relied on immunoSEQ multiplex PCR, and the TCRdb table lists in-frame clones only, not all of them. Of around 190,000 clones in the sample, roughly three fifths were seen once. This entry belongs to a study of CD8+ T cells in alopecia areata. The receptor comes from a human donor in good health. The sequencing sample was made of CD8+ T cells sorted from blood.

The chain's CDR3 is CASSRTGEDGYTF. The CDR3 nucleotides are TGTGCCAGCAGCCGGACAGGGGAGGATGGCTACACCTTC. The rearrangement links TRBV13 to TRBJ1-2; TRBD1 agrees at 9 bases. V was pared by 5 bases and J by 6 bases, with 4 bases of the junction left unmatched. Germline lookup yields CDR1 PRHDT and CDR2 FYEKMQ (reference sequence). The CDR3 consists of 13 residues.